Presented here are 25 T cell receptor beta chains from one specimen sequenced in a study of blood T cell repertoires in COVID-19 (dated by TCRdb to 2018 to 2021). Library preparation used the immunoSEQ multiplex PCR assay. TCRdb's version of the immuneACCESS table is confined to in-frame rearrangements and falls short of the full clone set. An unresolved V gene accounts for under half of the shortfall where checked; the remainder is of unknown origin. This sample lists under 300,000 clones; about four fifths were detected once. Together, the top ten hold about 2% of the sample. Sequenced input: peripheral blood. The receptors derive from a man younger than 45 who had recovered from COVID-19.

This chain uses TRBV4-1 with TRBJ1-5, with unresolved D. The CDR3 is 20 residues long. V lost 0 bases, J lost 0 bases, and 21 bases lay in between. Per the germline V gene, CDR1 is MGHRA and CDR2 is YSYEKL. The CDR3 coding sequence is TGCGCCAGCAGCCAAGATGGTCGTCGTTCGCGAAACTTTAGCAATCAGCCCCAGCATTTT. It encodes CASSQDGRRSRNFSNQPQHF.

The chain joins TRBV10-1 to TRBJ2-1; 7 positions agree with TRBD2. V lost 6 bases, J lost 8 bases, and 4 bases stayed unmatched. Germline assignment: CDR1 WNHNN and CDR2 SYGVQD (reference sequence). This CDR3 is 12 amino acids long. CDR3 region: CASSGTTDEQFF. For the CDR3, the DNA is TGCGCCAGCAGCGGGACTACCGATGAGCAGTTCTTC.

This clone was detected a few times. The chain couples TRBV12-3 or TRBV12-4 to TRBJ2-2; weak D call: TRBD1 (5 bases). Trimming pared 8 bases from V and 8 bases from J, leaving 15 bases between. The CDR3 consists of 13 residues. The CDR3 sequence is CASHLGVIGELFF. In DNA, the CDR3 is TGTGCCAGCCATCTAGGGGTGATTGGGGAGCTGTTTTTT.

This rearrangement joins TRBV5-8 to TRBJ1-2; D not certain. Deletions cut 4 bases from V and 14 bases from J, with 21 bases between. CDR1 SGHTS and CDR2 YDEGEE come from the germline V gene. This CDR3 spans 13 amino acids. The CDR3 DNA reads as TGTGCCAGCAGCCCGGGATACCCAATTGCTTGGACCTTC. Amino acid sequence: CASSPGYPIAWTF.

The V gene is TRBV6-5, the J gene TRBJ1-2, with 8 bases matching TRBD1. Unmatched junction bases numbered 6, after V lost 0 bases and J lost 3 bases. The length of the CDR3 is 16 residues. Germline V gene sequence: CDR1 MNHEY, CDR2 SVGAGI. CDR3 nucleotide sequence: TGTGCCAGCAGTTACTCCCACCAGGGGGCAGACTATGGCTACACCTTC. Translated: CASSYSHQGADYGYTF.

This clone was recorded only once. The V gene is TRBV3-1 (or the pseudogene TRBV3-2), the J gene TRBJ2-1, with 11 bases aligning to TRBD2. CDR1 and CDR2 from the germline V gene are LGHDT and YNNKEL (reference sequence). The CDR3 consists of 16 residues. The V gene end was trimmed by 5 bases and the J gene end by 4 bases; junction bases not matched to a gene: 7. CDR3 coding DNA: TGTGCCAGCAGCGTCGGGGGGACTAGCGGATACAATGAGCAGTTCTTC. This encodes CASSVGGTSGYNEQFF.

The chain recombines TRBV7-6 with TRBJ1-3, with 8 nucleotides matching TRBD1. CDR3 size: 15 residues. Germline loops: CDR1 SGHVS, CDR2 FNYEAQ. V lost 5 bases and J lost 8; bases outside the gene matches: 11. This chain's CDR3 is CASSRSRQGSYTIYF. The CDR3 DNA reads TGTGCCAGCAGCCGATCCCGACAGGGGAGTTACACCATATATTTT.

The chain recombines TRBV9 with TRBJ2-5; 8 nucleotides line up with TRBD2. Germline-derived CDR1 and CDR2 are SGDLS and YYNGEE. CDR3 size: 15 residues. Trimming at V came to 6 bases and at J to 5 bases, leaving 12 bases not matched to a gene. In DNA, the CDR3 is TGTGCCAGCACTATCCGGGGGGCTAGCGGGGAGACCCAGTACTTC. This sequence encodes CASTIRGASGETQYF.

This clone has a count of ten or more. The chain combines TRBV7-9 with TRBJ2-6; D unclear. Between the trimmed V and J ends, which lost 0 bases and 1 base, there was a span of 4 bases. This CDR3 comprises 15 residues. Per the germline V gene, CDR1 is SEHNR and CDR2 is FQNEAQ (reference sequence). Here the CDR3 DNA reads TGTGCCAGCAGCTTAGCGTCATCTGGGGCCAACGTCCTGACTTTC. This gives the protein CASSLASSGANVLTF.

The chain joins TRBV6-1 to TRBJ1-2; weak D call: TRBD1 (6 bases). The CDR3 length is 12 residues. Trimming took 3 bases from V and 5 from J, leaving 7 bases between them. CDR1 is MNHNS and CDR2 is SASEGT in the germline V gene. The CDR3 DNA sequence: TGTGCCAGCAGTGACGGACAGTATGGCTACACCTTC. This encodes CASSDGQYGYTF.

The J gene is TRBJ2-2, the V gene TRBV10-3; possible D gene TRBD1, 8 bases. V lost 2 bases and J lost 5, with 12 bases in between. This CDR3 region has 15 residues. Germline CDR1 is ENHRY and CDR2 is SYGVKD. The CDR3 bases are TGTGCCATCAGTGAGCCACAGGGGGGGACCGGGGAGCTGTTTTTT. Its translation is CAISEPQGGTGELFF.

The chain joins TRBV10-1 to TRBJ2-3, with a possible D match to TRBD2 (7 bases). Germline V gene lookup returns CDR1 WNHNN and CDR2 SYGVQD (reference sequence). The V and J ends lost 6 bases and 4 bases respectively, with 23 bases between them. This CDR3 has 17 residues. The CDR3 DNA follows: TGCGCCAGCAGCCATGGATGGGGGGGCCTGCACGCAGATACGCAGTATTTT. Protein: CASSHGWGGLHADTQYF.

This chain connects TRBV12-3 or TRBV12-4 to TRBJ2-7, with a weak D call TRBD1 (6 bases). CDR3 length equals 13 residues. The V end lost 2 bases, the J end lost 6 bases, and 11 bases lay between the germline ends. In nucleotides, the CDR3 is TGTGCCAGCAGTTTACAGGGGCAAGGCGAGCAGTACGTC. It specifies CASSLQGQGEQYV.

The chain combines TRBV7-8 with TRBJ1-1, with TRBD1 as a possible D gene (6 bases). The CDR3 has 14 amino acids. CDR1 SGHVS and CDR2 FQNEAQ come from the germline V gene. The V gene lost 6 bases and the J gene lost 6 bases, with 17 bases spanning the gap. CDR3 protein: CASRTTGRWPEAFF. CDR3 coding DNA: TGTGCCAGCAGGACTACAGGGAGATGGCCTGAAGCTTTCTTT. Full variable domain (remainder filled in from reference TRBV7-8 and TRBJ1-1): GAGVSQSPRYKVAKRGQDVALRCDPISGHVSLFWYQQALGQGPEFLTYFQNEAQLDKSGLPSDRFFAERPEGSVSTLKIQRTQQEDSAVYLCASRTTGRWPEAFFGQGTRLTVV.

The V and J genes are TRBV5-1 and TRBJ1-1, with a tentative D call TRBD1 (5 bases). Germline CDR1 and CDR2: SGHRS and YFSETQ. CDR3 length: 14 residues. The ends were cut back, 1 base at V and 4 bases at J, with 11 bases in the middle. The DNA of the CDR3 is TGCGCCAGCAGCTTGTTGGAGGGGCCCACTGAAGCTTTCTTT. Its protein is CASSLLEGPTEAFF.

The chain employs TRBV6-1 and TRBJ1-3, with TRBD1 matching 8 bases. The CDR3 is 15 amino acids. The J segment lost 4 bases and the V segment lost 3 bases, leaving 5 bases of the junction unmatched. The germline CDR1 and CDR2 sequences are MNHNS and SASEGT. CDR3 protein: CASSDRGPGGNTIYF. CDR3 nucleotide sequence: TGTGCCAGCAGTGACAGGGGGCCGGGCGGAAACACCATATATTTT.

V is TRBV4-1 and J is TRBJ1-4, with TRBD1 as a possible D gene (5 bases). The germline gives CDR1 MGHRA, CDR2 YSYEKL. This CDR3 has 17 residues. Trimming took off 4 bases at V and 0 bases at J, with 15 bases between the two ends. This chain's CDR3 is CASSPGGILATNEKLFF. DNA of the CDR3: TGCGCCAGCAGCCCCGGGGGGATTCTGGCAACTAATGAAAAACTGTTTTTT.

In its sample, this clone was seen once. V gene TRBV5-4 combines with J gene TRBJ2-5; 11 nucleotides line up with TRBD1. The CDR3 consists of 16 residues. Per the germline V gene, CDR1 is SGHNT and CDR2 is YYREEE (reference sequence). The junction had 6 bases not matched to a gene; V was cut back by 4 bases and J by 1 base. CDR3 protein: CASSVRDRGFQETQYF. Written as DNA, the CDR3 is TGTGCCAGCAGCGTCCGGGACAGGGGGTTCCAAGAGACCCAGTACTTC.

V gene TRBV28 combines with J gene TRBJ1-5; D is possibly TRBD1 (5 bases). The germline CDR1 and CDR2 sequences are MDHEN and SYDVKM. The CDR3 is made up of 15 amino acids. V dropped 6 bases and J dropped 4 bases, with 16 bases sitting between them. The CDR3 sequence: CASREGILGNQPQHF. The CDR3, as DNA: TGTGCCAGCAGGGAGGGGATTTTGGGGAATCAGCCCCAGCATTTT.

The chain combines TRBV6-6 with TRBJ2-3; TRBD2 matches 8 bases. The CDR3 is 15 residues long. Germline-derived CDR1 and CDR2 are MNHNY and SVGAGI (reference sequence). The trim removed 6 bases at V and 1 base at J, leaving 6 bases unmatched. CDR3 DNA: TGTGCCAGCAGCCCTGGACTAGCAGGCACAGATACGCAGTATTTT. This codes for CASSPGLAGTDTQYF.

This clone was counted a single time. The chain combines TRBV9 with TRBJ1-1, with no clear D. Germline loops: CDR1 SGDLS, CDR2 YYNGEE. The CDR3 loop spans 15 amino acids. V dropped 3 bases and J dropped 4 bases, with 16 bases sitting between them. CDR3 region: CASSGLEEVGTEAFF. The DNA for the CDR3 is TGTGCCAGCAGCGGGCTAGAAGAGGTGGGCACTGAAGCTTTCTTT.

The CDR3 DNA follows: TGTGACGCGCCCTATGCTGAGGCTAACACTGAAGCTTTCTTT. It translates to CDAPYAEANTEAFF. J is TRBJ1-1 and V is TRBV5-8; D call uncertain. Germline V gene sequence: CDR1 SGHTS, CDR2 YDEGEE. The CDR3 extends over 14 amino acids.

This chain links TRBV19 with TRBJ1-2; weak D call: TRBD1 (5 bases). Germline V CDR1 and CDR2: LNHDA, SQIVND (reference sequence). V was shortened by 9 bases and J by 4 bases, with 21 bases between the two germline ends. The CDR3 has 15 residues. The CDR3 loop is CASENPGGVPYGYTF. CDR3 bases: TGTGCCAGCGAAAACCCGGGGGGGGTGCCCTATGGCTACACCTTC.

This clone has just a few counts. The rearrangement uses TRBV12-3 or TRBV12-4 and TRBJ2-1; possible D gene TRBD2, 5 bases. The V gene lost 3 bases and the J gene lost 8 bases, with 8 bases spanning the gap. The CDR3 runs to 12 residues. CDR3 region: CASSLLGDEQFF. The CDR3 bases are TGTGCCAGCAGTTTGTTGGGAGATGAGCAGTTCTTC.

The chain links TRBV6-1 to TRBJ2-2; 9 bases agree with TRBD1. Germline lookup yields CDR1 MNHNS and CDR2 SASEGT. The CDR3 has 16 residues. The J segment lost 6 bases and the V segment lost 3 bases, leaving 8 bases of the junction unmatched. The CDR3 loop reads CASSDLGQGLPGELFF. The CDR3 DNA is TGTGCCAGCAGTGATTTGGGACAGGGACTCCCCGGGGAGCTGTTTTTT.